This T cell receptor (beta chain) was obtained from a study of T cell repertoires in cytomegalovirus infection. Background on the study: Both CMV infection and a matching HLA type were indicated by public TCR beta signatures. Broader study findings: Cumulative public TCR beta family frequency identified carriers of CMV plus the relevant HLA. HLA-C-restricted TCR beta clonotypes specific for CMV led the ex vivo response.

This clonotype came up many times. As yet, its antigen is unknown. The CDR3 loop spans 14 amino acids. Deletions cut 5 bases from V and 3 bases from J, with 14 bases between. Germline assignment: CDR1 SGHVS and CDR2 FQNEAQ. In TCRdb, the reads were re-called with MiXCR into one record per CDR3 protein. The table lists under 200,000 distinct CDR3 sequences, about a tenth of them singletons, with approximately 4.3% in the top ten. The sequenced material came from PBMCs. This clonotype was obtained from a human donor in good health (CMV status not recorded). Some clones in this sample may be carry-over from other donors' samples. The genes are TRBV7-8 and TRBJ2-7; TRBD1 might be the D (6 bases). The CDR3 DNA follows: TGTGCCAGCAGCGACAGGCTAGTAATCTACGAGCAGTACTTC. Amino acid sequence: CASSDRLVIYEQYF. The full variable domain, with the rest looked up from reference TRBV7-8 and TRBJ2-7, is GAGVSQSPRYKVAKRGQDVALRCDPISGHVSLFWYQQALGQGPEFLTYFQNEAQLDKSGLPSDRFFAERPEGSVSTLKIQRTQQEDSAVYLCASSDRLVIYEQYFGPGTRLTVT.